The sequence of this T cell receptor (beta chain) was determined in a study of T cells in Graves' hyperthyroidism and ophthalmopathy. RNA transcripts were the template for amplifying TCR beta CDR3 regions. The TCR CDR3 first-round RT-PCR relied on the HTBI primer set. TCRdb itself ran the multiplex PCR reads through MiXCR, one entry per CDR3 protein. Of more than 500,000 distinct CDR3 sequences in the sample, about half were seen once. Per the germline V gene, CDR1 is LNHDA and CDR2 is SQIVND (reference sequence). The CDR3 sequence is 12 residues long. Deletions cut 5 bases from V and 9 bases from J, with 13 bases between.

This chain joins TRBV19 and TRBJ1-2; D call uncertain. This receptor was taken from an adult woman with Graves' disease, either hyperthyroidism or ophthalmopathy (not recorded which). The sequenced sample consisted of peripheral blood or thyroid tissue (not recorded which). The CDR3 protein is CASSYRQESYTF. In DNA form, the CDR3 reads TGTGCCAGTAGTTATCGGCAGGAGAGCTACACCTTC. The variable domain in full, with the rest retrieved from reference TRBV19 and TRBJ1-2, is DGGITQSPKYLFRKEGQNVTLSCEQNLNHDAMYWYRQDPGQGLRLIYYSQIVNDFQKGDIAEGYSVSREKKESFPLTVTSAQKNPTAFYLCASSYRQESYTFGSGTRLTVV.